This TCR beta chain was observed in a study of patients and donors after allogeneic stem cell transplantation. Germline values: CDR1 DFQATT, CDR2 SNEGSKA (reference sequence). This CDR3 is built from 13 residues. Trimming took off 4 bases at V and 9 bases at J, with 16 bases between the two ends. In TCRdb, the RT-PCR reads were re-called with MiXCR into one record per CDR3 protein. The repertoire includes some 960,000 distinct CDR3 sequences, under 20% of them detected once, and roughly 6% sits in the top ten. This clonotype was counted only a few times. This TCR came from a human donor who was either an allogeneic HSCT recipient or a stem cell or donor lymphocyte infusion donor (not recorded which). It is not recorded whose cells these are; they may come from a transplant donor. Material for sequencing was blood, either unsorted or a sorted T cell fraction (not recorded which). The rearrangement links TRBV20-1 to TRBJ2-1; D may correspond to TRBD1 or TRBD2 (5 bases each). Written as DNA, the CDR3 is TGCAGTGCTAATGACCTCGGGGCTAGTGAGCAGTTCTTC. Its protein product is CSANDLGASEQFF.